This T cell receptor beta chain was captured in a study of monozygotic twins with inflammatory bowel disease. This CDR3 spans 15 amino acids. CDR1 is SGHRS, CDR2 YFSETQ, per germline. cDNA was produced in eight separate reactions per sample. TCRdb reworked the 5' RACE reads into one entry per CDR3 protein, no DNA. The sample's table shows about 210,000 distinct CDR3 sequences. Without any T cell sorting, total RNA was isolated from whole blood. The chain couples TRBV5-1 to TRBJ2-1; TCRdb proposes TRBD2, but this gene call is untestable without DNA. Sequenced: blood. The TCR sequence derives from a human donor with ulcerative colitis or Crohn's disease, or a healthy co-twin of an affected twin (not recorded which). CDR3 residues: CASSLGLADNNEQFF.